This T cell receptor (beta chain) derives from a study of long-term antiretroviral therapy in people with HIV. General study results and limits: The study found that diversity rose after ART but stayed below transplant donor controls. At every time point, clones expanded before ART dominated the repertoire.

CDR3 length equals 18 residues. V shed 5 bases and J 6 bases; nucleotides not matched to a gene: 18. The germline gives CDR1 SGHTA, CDR2 FQGTGA. Specimens carried roughly 0.9-10 million cryopreserved PBMC before DNA extraction. This clone has a single count. Its antigen is undetermined. Survey-level resolution applied to immunoSEQ assay v3.0. The method was immunoSEQ multiplex PCR; TCRdb's version includes in-frame clones alone and lacks a portion of them. The sample lists fewer than 20,000 clones; around four fifths were seen once. The clonotype comes from a man aged 35-49 years with HIV. The genes are TRBV7-3 and TRBJ2-2; TRBD1 aligns across 7 bases. The material was unsorted PBMCs, obtained 2.1 years after starting antiretroviral therapy. The CDR3 region is CASSPDDRDATFAGELFF. Here the CDR3 DNA reads TGTGCCAGCAGCCCGGATGACAGGGATGCAACCTTCGCCGGGGAGCTGTTTTTT.